The rows below give T cell receptor beta chains drawn from one sample of a study of blood T cell repertoires in COVID-19. The assay was immunoSEQ multiplex PCR, and TCRdb's table has in-frame clones only and misses some. The repertoire has about 120,000 clones, approximately 87% of them found once; the top ten carry about 2%. The sequencing input was peripheral blood. The receptors originated from a woman aged 50 to 60 with acute or convalescent COVID-19. CDR3s include the opening cysteine and the closing phenylalanine or tryptophan. Each record gives: CDR3 DNA, CDR3 protein, D gene, J gene, clone size, V gene. The D gene is left open where the match is weak. The size field is filled for only some rows; it gives once, few, many or a size class.

DNA: TGTGCCAGCAGCACAGGACTAGCGGGATTCTATGAGCAGTTCTTC
CDR3: CASSTGLAGFYEQFF
D: TRBD2
J: TRBJ2-1
size: -
V: TRBV11-2

DNA: TGTGCCAGCAGCTCCATGGAGAACCTCTATGGCTACACCTTC
CDR3: CASSSMENLYGYTF
D: -
J: TRBJ1-2
size: -
V: TRBV7-8

DNA: TGTGCCAGTAGTACCTACAGGGGGCGGACAGATACGCAGTATTTT
CDR3: CASSTYRGRTDTQYF
D: TRBD1
J: TRBJ2-3
size: -
V: TRBV19

DNA: TGTGCCAGCAGCTTCGGGACTAGCGGGGGGACCCTCTCCTACGAGCAGTACTTC
CDR3: CASSFGTSGGTLSYEQYF
D: TRBD2
J: TRBJ2-7
size: few
V: TRBV7-9

DNA: TGTGCCAGCAGCGGTACCGGGACAGGGGGCTACGAGCAGTACTTC
CDR3: CASSGTGTGGYEQYF
D: TRBD1
J: TRBJ2-7
size: -
V: TRBV27

DNA: TGTGCCAGCAGCCGTATGGGGACTTGGGGTGAAAAACTGTTTTTT
CDR3: CASSRMGTWGEKLFF
D: -
J: TRBJ1-4
size: -
V: TRBV7-2

DNA: TGTGCCAGCAGACTAAACAACAGGGGGAAAGCTTTCTTT
CDR3: CASRLNNRGKAFF
D: TRBD1
J: TRBJ1-1
size: -
V: TRBV6-6

DNA: TGTGCCAGCAGTCTCAGGACTAGCGGGAGGGCCCCGAATTCAGATACGCAGTATTTT
CDR3: CASSLRTSGRAPNSDTQYF
D: TRBD2
J: TRBJ2-3
size: -
V: TRBV27

DNA: TGTGCCAGCAGCACACGACTAAGCGGGACCCACAATGAGCAGTTCTTC
CDR3: CASSTRLSGTHNEQFF
D: TRBD2
J: TRBJ2-1
size: -
V: TRBV11-2

DNA: TGCGCCAGCTCCCCACAGGTCAATCAGCCCCAGCATTTT
CDR3: CASSPQVNQPQHF
D: -
J: TRBJ1-5
size: -
V: TRBV10-2

DNA: TGTGCCAGCAGCTTAAGGCAGGCCCTACCGGGAACCACTGAAGCTTTCTTT
CDR3: CASSLRQALPGTTEAFF
D: -
J: TRBJ1-1
size: -
V: TRBV7-3

DNA: TGTGCCAGCAGTTTTAGGGCAGGGGGTAGCAATCAGCCCCAGCATTTT
CDR3: CASSFRAGGSNQPQHF
D: TRBD1
J: TRBJ1-5
size: -
V: TRBV27

DNA: TGTGCCTGGAATGACGGGGCTAACTATGGCTACACCTTC
CDR3: CAWNDGANYGYTF
D: -
J: TRBJ1-2
size: once
V: TRBV30

DNA: TGCGCCAGCAGCTCAGGACAGGGTGAAAAACTGTTTTTT
CDR3: CASSSGQGEKLFF
D: TRBD1
J: TRBJ1-4
size: -
V: TRBV5-1

DNA: TGTGCCTGGAGTGTAGGCGCAGGGCTTGGCTACACCTTC
CDR3: CAWSVGAGLGYTF
D: -
J: TRBJ1-2
size: -
V: TRBV30

DNA: TGTGCCTGGAGCGGGGACAGAGTTGGTTCACCCCTCCACTTT
CDR3: CAWSGDRVGSPLHF
D: TRBD1
J: TRBJ1-6
size: -
V: TRBV30

DNA: TGTGCCAGCAGCTTCGGGAACTCCTACAATGAGCAGTTCTTC
CDR3: CASSFGNSYNEQFF
D: -
J: TRBJ2-1
size: -
V: TRBV7-2

DNA: TGTGCCAGCTCAACCACCGGGACAGGGGCCGGGGAGCTGTTTTTT
CDR3: CASSTTGTGAGELFF
D: TRBD1
J: TRBJ2-2
size: -
V: TRBV18

DNA: TGTGCCAGCAGCCGGGGGTCAGGGGGCATGAACACTGAAGCTTTCTTT
CDR3: CASSRGSGGMNTEAFF
D: TRBD1
J: TRBJ1-1
size: -
V: TRBV11-2

DNA: TGCGCCAGCAGCCAAGATTTACAGGGTCCCCCCTACGAGCAGTACTTC
CDR3: CASSQDLQGPPYEQYF
D: -
J: TRBJ2-7
size: -
V: TRBV4-3

DNA: TGCGCCAGCAGCCAAGATGCGGGCGGCTCTGGGGCCAACGTCCTGACTTTC
CDR3: CASSQDAGGSGANVLTF
D: -
J: TRBJ2-6
size: -
V: TRBV4-3

DNA: TGTGCCAGCAGCGTAGCTCCGGGACTGGGAACCTACGAGCAGTACTTC
CDR3: CASSVAPGLGTYEQYF
D: -
J: TRBJ2-7
size: once
V: TRBV9

DNA: TGTGCCAGCAGATCGTTAGACAATGAGCAGTTCTTC
CDR3: CASRSLDNEQFF
D: -
J: TRBJ2-1
size: -
V: TRBV7-9

DNA: TGTGCCAGCAGCGTAGATATGAACACTGAAGCTTTCTTT
CDR3: CASSVDMNTEAFF
D: -
J: TRBJ1-1
size: -
V: TRBV9

DNA: TGTGCCTGGAGTCCCGACAGCCGTAATGAAAAACTGTTTTTT
CDR3: CAWSPDSRNEKLFF
D: -
J: TRBJ1-4
size: -
V: TRBV30

DNA: TGTGCCAGCAGCTCCCAGCGGGGGGGCAATGAGCAGTTCTTC
CDR3: CASSSQRGGNEQFF
D: TRBD2
J: TRBJ2-1
size: -
V: TRBV5-4

DNA: TGTGCCAGCGGACTAGTCTCCTACAATGAGCAGTTCTTC
CDR3: CASGLVSYNEQFF
D: TRBD2
J: TRBJ2-1
size: -
V: TRBV2

DNA: TGTGCCAGTAGTATAGGGGCTAGCGGGAAGTACAATGAGCAGTTCTTC
CDR3: CASSIGASGKYNEQFF
D: TRBD2
J: TRBJ2-1
size: -
V: TRBV19

DNA: TGTGCCAGCAGCTTTCGACAGGGGCCCGATTCACCCCTCCACTTT
CDR3: CASSFRQGPDSPLHF
D: TRBD1
J: TRBJ1-6
size: -
V: TRBV11-2

DNA: TGTGCCAGTCGGGGTTCGAACACTGAAGCTTTCTTT
CDR3: CASRGSNTEAFF
D: -
J: TRBJ1-1
size: -
V: TRBV7-2

DNA: TGTGCCAGCTTCGTCGGGGGAGGCGACGAGCAGTACTTC
CDR3: CASFVGGGDEQYF
D: -
J: TRBJ2-7
size: -
V: TRBV18

DNA: TGCGCCAGCAGCTTTCTAGCGGGAGGAAGCGACGAGCAGTACTTC
CDR3: CASSFLAGGSDEQYF
D: TRBD2
J: TRBJ2-7
size: -
V: TRBV5-1

DNA: TGCGCCAGCAGTGAGAGGGGTGGCAATCAGCCCCAGCATTTT
CDR3: CASSERGGNQPQHF
D: -
J: TRBJ1-5
size: -
V: TRBV10-2

DNA: TGTGCCAGCACCCCGCAAGGGGGGGCCCGAGAGCAGTACTTC
CDR3: CASTPQGGAREQYF
D: -
J: TRBJ2-7
size: -
V: TRBV28

DNA: TGTGCCTGGAGTGGGGTCAGGAACGGTGAGCAGTTCTTC
CDR3: CAWSGVRNGEQFF
D: -
J: TRBJ2-1
size: once
V: TRBV30

DNA: TGTGCCAGCAAAGGACCGGGGATGAGCAATCAGCCCCAGCATTTT
CDR3: CASKGPGMSNQPQHF
D: -
J: TRBJ1-5
size: -
V: TRBV2

DNA: TGTGCCAGTAGCGGGACTAGCGGGGACTCCTACAATGAGCAGTTCTTC
CDR3: CASSGTSGDSYNEQFF
D: TRBD2
J: TRBJ2-1
size: -
V: TRBV19

DNA: TGTGCCTGGAGTTCTGCGGACAGTCGGTATAGTGAAAAACTGTTTTTT
CDR3: CAWSSADSRYSEKLFF
D: -
J: TRBJ1-4
size: once
V: TRBV30

DNA: TGTGCCATCAGTGAGGGACAGATCGAAGCTTTCTTT
CDR3: CAISEGQIEAFF
D: -
J: TRBJ1-1
size: -
V: TRBV10-3

DNA: TGTGCCACCAGCAGAGATCTCTTACTGGGCTTGAACACCGGGGAGCTGTTTTTT
CDR3: CATSRDLLLGLNTGELFF
D: -
J: TRBJ2-2
size: -
V: TRBV15

DNA: TGTGCCACGGGACAGGGGGCCGGCGAGCAGTACTTC
CDR3: CATGQGAGEQYF
D: TRBD1
J: TRBJ2-7
size: once
V: TRBV30

DNA: TGTGCCAGCAGTTATCCCGGGACTAGCGGGAGCGATGAGCAGTTCTTC
CDR3: CASSYPGTSGSDEQFF
D: TRBD2
J: TRBJ2-1
size: -
V: TRBV6-2/TRBV6-3

DNA: TGTGCCAGTAGTAATCGCCCAGACTACGAGCAGTACTTC
CDR3: CASSNRPDYEQYF
D: -
J: TRBJ2-7
size: -
V: TRBV19

DNA: TGTGCCAGCAGTACCGCTTCCGGAGGGACCTTTGGTTACACCTTC
CDR3: CASSTASGGTFGYTF
D: -
J: TRBJ1-2
size: -
V: TRBV6-5

DNA: TGTGCCAGCCTCCGAAGCGAAGGGGCCCGGCTAGCCAAAAACATTCAGTACTTC
CDR3: CASLRSEGARLAKNIQYF
D: -
J: TRBJ2-4
size: -
V: TRBV2

DNA: TGTGCCAGCAGCTTGACAGAGAATCAGCCCCAGCATTTT
CDR3: CASSLTENQPQHF
D: -
J: TRBJ1-5
size: -
V: TRBV7-9

DNA: TGTGCCAGCAGCCAAGATTATAGGACAGGGGATAGAGGCACTGAAGCTTTCTTT
CDR3: CASSQDYRTGDRGTEAFF
D: TRBD1
J: TRBJ1-1
size: -
V: TRBV3-1/TRBV3-2

DNA: TGTGCCAGCAGCGGACAGGAGGGCACTGAAGCTTTCTTT
CDR3: CASSGQEGTEAFF
D: TRBD1
J: TRBJ1-1
size: -
V: TRBV7-9

DNA: TGTGCCAGCAGCACTATTCTAGCGGGGGGTGATTACGAGCAGTACTTC
CDR3: CASSTILAGGDYEQYF
D: TRBD2
J: TRBJ2-7
size: -
V: TRBV5-5

DNA: TGTGCCAGCGGGGGCCTCTCCTACAATGAGCAGTTCTTC
CDR3: CASGGLSYNEQFF
D: -
J: TRBJ2-1
size: -
V: TRBV9

DNA: TGTGCCAGTAATCGACAGGGAGGAGGTAATTCACCCCTCCACTTT
CDR3: CASNRQGGGNSPLHF
D: TRBD1
J: TRBJ1-6
size: -
V: TRBV19

DNA: TGTGCCAGCAGCCAATACCTGGGACAGGGTAATTCACCCCTCCACTTT
CDR3: CASSQYLGQGNSPLHF
D: TRBD1
J: TRBJ1-6
size: -
V: TRBV7-2

DNA: TGTGCCAGCAGCGAAGGACAGGGGAATAATGAGCAGTTCTTC
CDR3: CASSEGQGNNEQFF
D: TRBD1
J: TRBJ2-1
size: -
V: TRBV9

DNA: TGTGCCAGCATGACAGGGAGCTCCTATAATTCACCCCTCCACTTT
CDR3: CASMTGSSYNSPLHF
D: TRBD1
J: TRBJ1-6
size: -
V: TRBV6-4

DNA: TGTGCCAGCAGTGAAGGGGTCTCTTTGGGGGGTCAGCCCCAGCATTTT
CDR3: CASSEGVSLGGQPQHF
D: -
J: TRBJ1-5
size: -
V: TRBV25-1

DNA: TGTGCCAGCAGTTTAACTTACAGGGATGCGAACACCGGGGAGCTGTTTTTT
CDR3: CASSLTYRDANTGELFF
D: -
J: TRBJ2-2
size: -
V: TRBV2

DNA: TGTGCCTCGAAGGGGCAGGTTGAGGATGAGCAGTTCTTC
CDR3: CASKGQVEDEQFF
D: -
J: TRBJ2-1
size: -
V: TRBV10-3